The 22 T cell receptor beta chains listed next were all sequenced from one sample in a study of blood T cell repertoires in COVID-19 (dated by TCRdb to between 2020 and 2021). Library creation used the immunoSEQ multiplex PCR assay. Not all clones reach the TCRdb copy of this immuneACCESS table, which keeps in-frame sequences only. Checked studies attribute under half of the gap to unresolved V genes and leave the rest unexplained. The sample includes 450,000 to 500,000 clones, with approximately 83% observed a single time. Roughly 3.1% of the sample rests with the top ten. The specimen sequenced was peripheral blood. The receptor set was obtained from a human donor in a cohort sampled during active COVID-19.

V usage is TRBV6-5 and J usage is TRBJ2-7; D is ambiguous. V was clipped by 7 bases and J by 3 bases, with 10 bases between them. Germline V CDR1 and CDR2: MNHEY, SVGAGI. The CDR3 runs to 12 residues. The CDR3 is CASTGTLYEQYF. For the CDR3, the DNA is TGTGCCAGCACCGGTACGCTCTACGAGCAGTACTTC.

The CDR3 DNA reads TGCGCCAGCAGCCCTGGGACAGGCAATGAAAAACTGTTTTTT. Amino acid sequence: CASSPGTGNEKLFF. The gene calls are TRBV5-1 and TRBJ1-4; 8 bases align to TRBD1. This CDR3 contains 14 residues. CDR1 and CDR2 (germline): SGHRS, YFSETQ. V dropped 4 bases and J dropped 5; count of bases not matched to a gene: 4.

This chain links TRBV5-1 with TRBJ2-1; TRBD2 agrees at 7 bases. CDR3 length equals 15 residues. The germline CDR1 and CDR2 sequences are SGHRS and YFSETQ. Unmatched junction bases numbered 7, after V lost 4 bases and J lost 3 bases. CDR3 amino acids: CASSPSSGNYNEQFF. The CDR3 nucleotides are TGCGCCAGCAGCCCTTCTAGCGGCAACTACAATGAGCAGTTCTTC.

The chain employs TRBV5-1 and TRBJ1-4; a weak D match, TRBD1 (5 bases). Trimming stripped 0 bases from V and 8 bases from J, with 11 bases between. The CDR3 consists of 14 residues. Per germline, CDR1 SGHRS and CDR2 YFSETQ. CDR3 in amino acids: CASSLGQGEEKLFF. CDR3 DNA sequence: TGCGCCAGCAGCTTGGGCCAGGGTGAAGAAAAACTGTTTTTT.

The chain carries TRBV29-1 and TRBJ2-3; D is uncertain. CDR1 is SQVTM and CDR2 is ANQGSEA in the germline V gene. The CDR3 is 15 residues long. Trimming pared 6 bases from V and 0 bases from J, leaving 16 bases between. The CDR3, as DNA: TGCAGCGTAAACCGCTGGGCATCGAGCACAGATACGCAGTATTTT. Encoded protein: CSVNRWASSTDTQYF.

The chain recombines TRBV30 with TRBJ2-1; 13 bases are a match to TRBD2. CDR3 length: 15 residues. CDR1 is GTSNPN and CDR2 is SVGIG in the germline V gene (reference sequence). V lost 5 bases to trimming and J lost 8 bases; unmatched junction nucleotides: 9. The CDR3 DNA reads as TGTGCCTGGGGGGCTCCGGGACTAGCGGGATATGAGCAGTTCTTC. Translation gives CAWGAPGLAGYEQFF.

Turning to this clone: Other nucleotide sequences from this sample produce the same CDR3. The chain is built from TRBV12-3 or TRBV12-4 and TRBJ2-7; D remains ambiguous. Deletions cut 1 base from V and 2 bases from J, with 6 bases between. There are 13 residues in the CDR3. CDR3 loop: CASSLGQTYEQYF. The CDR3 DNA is TGTGCCAGCAGTTTAGGCCAGACCTACGAGCAGTACTTC.

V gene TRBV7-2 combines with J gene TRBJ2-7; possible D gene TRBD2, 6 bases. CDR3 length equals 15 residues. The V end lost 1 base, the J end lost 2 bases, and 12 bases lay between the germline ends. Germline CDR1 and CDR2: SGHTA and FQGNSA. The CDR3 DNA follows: TGTGCCAGCAGCTTAGGGGCTAGCGTTCCCTACGAGCAGTACTTC. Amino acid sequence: CASSLGASVPYEQYF.

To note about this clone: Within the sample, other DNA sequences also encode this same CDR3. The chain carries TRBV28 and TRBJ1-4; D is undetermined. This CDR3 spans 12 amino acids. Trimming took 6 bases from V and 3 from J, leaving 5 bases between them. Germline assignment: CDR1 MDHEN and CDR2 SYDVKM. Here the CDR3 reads CASSLSNEKLFF. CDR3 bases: TGTGCCAGCAGCCTATCTAATGAAAAACTGTTTTTT.

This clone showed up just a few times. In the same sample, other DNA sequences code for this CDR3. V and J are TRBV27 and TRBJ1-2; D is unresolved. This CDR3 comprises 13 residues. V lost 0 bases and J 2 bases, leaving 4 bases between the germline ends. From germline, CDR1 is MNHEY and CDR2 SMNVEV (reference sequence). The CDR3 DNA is TGTGCCAGCAGTTTATCCCTAAACTATGGCTACACCTTC. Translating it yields CASSLSLNYGYTF.

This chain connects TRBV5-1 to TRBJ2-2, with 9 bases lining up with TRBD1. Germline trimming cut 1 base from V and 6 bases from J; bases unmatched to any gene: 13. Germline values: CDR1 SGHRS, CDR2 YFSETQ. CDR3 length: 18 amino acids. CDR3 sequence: CASSLSPPGTGWAGELFF. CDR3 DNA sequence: TGCGCCAGCAGCTTGAGTCCTCCGGGGACAGGGTGGGCCGGGGAGCTGTTTTTT. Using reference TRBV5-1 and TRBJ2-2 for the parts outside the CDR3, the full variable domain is KAGVTQTPRYLIKTRGQQVTLSCSPISGHRSVSWYQQTPGQGLQFLFEYFSETQRNKGNFPGRFSGRQFSNSRSEMNVSTLELGDSALYLCASSLSPPGTGWAGELFFGEGSRLTVL.

The CDR3 loop is CSVSGASYNEQFF. The CDR3, as DNA: TGCAGCGTTTCAGGGGCCTCCTACAATGAGCAGTTCTTC. J is TRBJ2-1 and V is TRBV29-1; D is perhaps TRBD1 (6 bases). CDR3 size: 13 residues. Germline CDR1 and CDR2: SQVTM and ANQGSEA. Trimming shortened V by 5 bases and J by 0 bases, and 8 bases separated the two germline ends.

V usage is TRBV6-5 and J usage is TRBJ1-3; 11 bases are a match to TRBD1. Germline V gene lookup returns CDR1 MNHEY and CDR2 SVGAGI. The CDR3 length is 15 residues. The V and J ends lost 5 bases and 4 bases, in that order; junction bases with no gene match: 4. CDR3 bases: TGTGCCAGCAGTACGGGACAGGGGGTCGGAAACACCATATATTTT. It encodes CASSTGQGVGNTIYF.

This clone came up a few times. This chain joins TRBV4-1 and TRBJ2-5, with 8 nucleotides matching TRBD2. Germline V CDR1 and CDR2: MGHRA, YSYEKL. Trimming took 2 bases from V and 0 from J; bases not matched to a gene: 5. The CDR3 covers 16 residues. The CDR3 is CASSQQLLADQETQYF. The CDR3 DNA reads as TGCGCCAGCAGCCAACAACTACTAGCGGACCAAGAGACCCAGTACTTC.

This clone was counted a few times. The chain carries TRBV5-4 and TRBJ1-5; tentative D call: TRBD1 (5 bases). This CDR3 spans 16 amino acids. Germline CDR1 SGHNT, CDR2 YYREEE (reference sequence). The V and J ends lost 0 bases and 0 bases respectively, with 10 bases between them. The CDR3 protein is CASSLGGGNSNQPQHF. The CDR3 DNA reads TGTGCCAGCAGCTTGGGTGGGGGGAATAGCAATCAGCCCCAGCATTTT.

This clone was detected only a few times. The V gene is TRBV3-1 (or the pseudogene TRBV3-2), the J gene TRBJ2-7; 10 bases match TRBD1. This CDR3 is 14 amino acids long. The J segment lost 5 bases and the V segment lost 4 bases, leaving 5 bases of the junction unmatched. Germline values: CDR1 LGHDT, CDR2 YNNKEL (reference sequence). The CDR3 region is CASSRGDRGHEQYF. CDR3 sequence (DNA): TGTGCCAGCAGCCGGGGGGACAGGGGACACGAGCAGTACTTC.

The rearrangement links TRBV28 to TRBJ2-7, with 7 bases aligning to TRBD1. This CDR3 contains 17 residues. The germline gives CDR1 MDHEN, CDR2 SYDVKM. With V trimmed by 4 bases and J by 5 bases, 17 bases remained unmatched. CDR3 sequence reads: CASSSKRGRTGIHEQYF. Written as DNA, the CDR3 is TGTGCCAGCAGTTCGAAACGGGGACGGACAGGCATCCACGAGCAGTACTTC.

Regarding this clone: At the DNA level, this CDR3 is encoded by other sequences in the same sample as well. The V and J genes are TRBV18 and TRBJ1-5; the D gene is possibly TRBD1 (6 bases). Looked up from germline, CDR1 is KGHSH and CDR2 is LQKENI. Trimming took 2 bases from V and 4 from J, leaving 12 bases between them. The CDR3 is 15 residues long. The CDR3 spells CASSPETGRNQPQHF. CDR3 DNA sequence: TGTGCCAGCTCACCAGAGACAGGCCGGAATCAGCCCCAGCATTTT.

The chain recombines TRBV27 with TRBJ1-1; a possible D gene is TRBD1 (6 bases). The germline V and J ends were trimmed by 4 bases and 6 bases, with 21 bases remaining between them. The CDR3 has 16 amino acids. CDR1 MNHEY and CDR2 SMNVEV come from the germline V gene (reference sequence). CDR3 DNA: TGTGCCAGCAGTTACCACTCCACAGGGAGAGTCCCTGAAGCTTTCTTT. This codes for CASSYHSTGRVPEAFF.

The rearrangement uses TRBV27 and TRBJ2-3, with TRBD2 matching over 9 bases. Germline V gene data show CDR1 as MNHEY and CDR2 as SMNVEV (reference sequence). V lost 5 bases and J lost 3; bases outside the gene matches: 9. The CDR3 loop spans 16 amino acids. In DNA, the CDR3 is TGTGCCAGCAGTCTCTCATTAGCGGGAGTGACAGATACGCAGTATTTT. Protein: CASSLSLAGVTDTQYF.

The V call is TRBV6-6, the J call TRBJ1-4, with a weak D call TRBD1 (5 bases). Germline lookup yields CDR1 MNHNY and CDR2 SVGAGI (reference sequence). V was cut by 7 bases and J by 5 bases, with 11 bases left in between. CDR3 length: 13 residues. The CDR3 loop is CASTERGNEKLFF. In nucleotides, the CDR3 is TGTGCCAGCACTGAAAGGGGCAATGAAAAACTGTTTTTT.

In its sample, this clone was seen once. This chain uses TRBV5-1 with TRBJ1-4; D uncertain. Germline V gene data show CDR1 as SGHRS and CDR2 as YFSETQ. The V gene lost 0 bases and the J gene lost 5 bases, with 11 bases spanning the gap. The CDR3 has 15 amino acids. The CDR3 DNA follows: TGCGCCAGCAGCTTGGAAAGCAACTGGAATGAAAAACTGTTTTTT. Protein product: CASSLESNWNEKLFF. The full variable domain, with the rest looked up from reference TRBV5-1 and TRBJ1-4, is KAGVTQTPRYLIKTRGQQVTLSCSPISGHRSVSWYQQTPGQGLQFLFEYFSETQRNKGNFPGRFSGRQFSNSRSEMNVSTLELGDSALYLCASSLESNWNEKLFFGSGTQLSVL.